The present entry profiles one TCR beta chain with its context. Its antigen specificity is not known. No base qualities exist here, and no much larger clone lies one base off it. Unmatched junction bases come to 11, with V trimmed by 4 bases and J by 7 bases. Including the terminal cysteine and phenylalanine, the CDR3 comprises 16 residues. Only the CDR3 DNA is retained, 48 bases long and in frame from the first base. The germline V gene provides CDR1 MGHRA and CDR2 YSYEKL. The record originates from a study of blood T cell repertoires in COVID-19 (dated by TCRdb to about 2020). Regarding the research as a whole: Samples from collaborators originated in the United States, Italy and Spain and spanned both the acute and convalescent phases of COVID-19. The prospective study material was composed of cDNA or gDNA derived from T cells, B-cell-depleted T cells, or PBMCs. The dataset comprised deeply sampled blood TCRbeta repertoires from subjects exposed to, actively infected with, or recovered from COVID-19. The repertoires were released in a freely available public database meant as a resource for research on the immune response to SARS-CoV-2. The samples were drawn from two sources: the first 160 participants of the ongoing ImmuneRACE study, and 1,254 subjects contributed by 6 global collaborators. The sample metadata nearly always contained a de-identified subject ID, COVID-19 status, age in years and sex. HLA class I and class II types, where available, came from metadata supplied by the sample provider rather than from assay-based typing. General study outcomes and caveats: The quantity of clinical and demographic metadata differed by source and by participant and was supplied without curation.

The immunoSEQ Assay, a bias-controlled multiplex PCR, was used to amplify TCRbeta CDR3 regions from genomic DNA. As for the authors' bioinformatics: The number of nucleated cells in each sample was estimated by amplification of reference gene primers within the assay. To quantify the absolute abundance of each unique TCRbeta CDR3 rearrangement, sequence reads were collapsed and filtered. For each sample, productive Simpson clonality was calculated as the square root of Simpson's diversity index across productive rearrangements. TCRdb's version of the immuneACCESS table is confined to in-frame rearrangements and falls short of the full clone set. An unresolved V gene accounts for under half of the shortfall where checked; the remainder is of unknown origin. That table is the source of V, J and clone size, and D and trimming were worked out from the DNA. The sample includes roughly 210,000 clones, with around four fifths observed a single time. Roughly a tenth of the sample rests with the top ten.

One collaborating source in Seattle enrolled patients during active infection and followed them longitudinally through the course of disease. Whole blood was collected in K2EDTA tubes by collaborating institutions according to the institutions' own protocols. Collaborator samples were shipped for TCRbeta analysis as frozen whole blood, isolated PBMCs, or DNA extracted from either sample type. This clonotype originated in a woman aged 80 or over with COVID-19, enrolled during active disease. The chain links TRBV4-1 with TRBJ1-4, with TRBD1 matching 8 junction bases. Sequencing was performed on peripheral blood. The encoded CDR3 is CASSPSADRGSEKLFF. Here is the DNA: TGCGCCAGCAGCCCATCCGCAGACAGGGGAAGTGAAAAACTGTTTTTT.